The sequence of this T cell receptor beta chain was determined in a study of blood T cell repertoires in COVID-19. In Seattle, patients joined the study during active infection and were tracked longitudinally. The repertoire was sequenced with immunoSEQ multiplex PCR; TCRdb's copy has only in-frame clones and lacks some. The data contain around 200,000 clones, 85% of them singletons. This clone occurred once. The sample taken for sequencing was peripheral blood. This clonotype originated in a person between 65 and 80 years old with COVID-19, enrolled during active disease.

CDR3 protein: CASSLWGPTSAYEQYF. CDR3 DNA: TGTGCCAGCAGTTTATGGGGACCCACTAGCGCCTACGAGCAGTACTTC. The V and J genes are TRBV27 and TRBJ2-7; 7 bases map to TRBD2. V shed 1 base, J shed 2 bases, and the junction held 8 bases outside the gene matches. The CDR3 has 16 amino acids. CDR1 is MNHEY, CDR2 SMNVEV, per germline (reference sequence).